This T cell receptor beta chain was recorded in a study of OX40 agonist ivuxolimab in advanced cancers. Notes on the research overall: Ivuxolimab, which targeted the costimulatory receptor OX40 (CD134), was an agonistic, fully human IgG2 monoclonal antibody. The paper covers the monotherapy dose-escalation part of the phase I ivuxolimab trial, which included N ≈ 50 patients. In the dose-escalation cohort, more than 80% of patients were male, and the mean age was 60 years with a range of about 20 to 80. Intravenous ivuxolimab was administered to patients every 2 weeks at six dose levels: 0.01, 0.1, 0.3, 1.5, 3 and 10 mg/kg. Of the approximately 50 dose-escalation patients, hepatocellular carcinoma was present in approximately 20, melanoma in roughly 15, renal cell carcinoma in 9 and head and neck cancer in 9. Partial responses occurred in three dose-escalation patients: two with cutaneous melanoma and one with hepatocellular carcinoma. Prior anti-PD-1, anti-PD-L1 or anti-CTLA-4 therapy was permitted, and 40% of dose-escalation patients had received checkpoint inhibitors. The purpose of peripheral TCRbeta sequencing was to test whether ivuxolimab changed TCR sequence diversity and led to clonal T-cell expansion. The paper as a whole reports these results and caveats: The antigen specificity of the clonally expanded peripheral T cells was not determined. After ivuxolimab, more expanded clones were found on average in CD8+ T cells than in CD4+ T cells. Low levels of normalized T-cell clonal expansion were also seen in some patients who did not respond. In partial responders in the 0.1-3.0 mg/kg groups, normalized peripheral clonal expansion was found to be among the lowest, especially among CD8+ T cells. At doses of 0.1 to 3.0 mg/kg, clonal expansion of both CD4+ and CD8+ blood T cells was observed from baseline to week 6.

Of note for this clone: Its target antigen remains unknown. Per-base quality was not reported, and no clone a single base away is much larger than it.

Trimmed from V: 4 bases; trimmed from J: 5 bases; junction bases lacking a gene match: 10. Per the germline V gene, SGHRS is the CDR1 and YFSETQ is the CDR2. The CDR3, cysteine through phenylalanine, is 15 amino acids long. The only DNA kept is the CDR3, 45 bases in frame from the first base. The trial excluded patients who had a history of autoimmune disease or who were on systemic immunosuppression. Peripheral blood for TCR sequencing was collected from all dose cohorts at baseline, on cycle 4 day 1, and on cycle 7 day 1. The samples were taken from a phase I, first-in-human, multicenter, open-label dose-escalation trial of ivuxolimab. The trial enrolled adults with locally advanced or metastatic head and neck squamous cell, hepatocellular, melanoma or renal cell carcinoma. Before TCR sequencing, CD4+ T cells and CD8+ T cells from peripheral blood were sorted into separate populations. Genomic DNA was isolated from the sorted cells so that the TCRbeta CDR3 region could be sequenced. The immunoSEQ Assay was used for sequencing of TCRbeta CDR3 regions. The table was pulled from immuneACCESS by TCRdb, which kept in-frame rearrangements only. Such tables lose some clones; where checked, under half of the loss comes from unresolved V genes, and the rest has no known cause. Recorded for this sample are 58,000 or so clones; roughly 83% of them occurred a single time. Less than 0.9% of the sample lies in the top ten.

The sample in question was CD4+ or CD8+ T cells sorted from blood, obtained in a trial of the OX40 agonist ivuxolimab. The sequence derives from an adult with an advanced solid tumor such as melanoma, head and neck, liver or kidney cancer. Recombination linked TRBV5-1 to TRBJ2-5; TRBD2 lines up with 8 middle nucleotides. Here the CDR3 is given as CASSATSATGETQYF. The DNA sequence is as follows: TGCGCCAGCAGCGCGACTAGCGCAACTGGGGAGACCCAGTACTTC.